This T cell receptor beta chain was recovered during a study of human T cells and chemical hapten exposure (dated by TCRdb to about 2021). For context, the study as a whole: For sensitization, 2% DPC in acetone was applied to a roughly 2 cm by roughly 2 cm area of upper inner arm skin. Throughout the study period of around 25 weeks, patients also received therapeutic DPC doses to the scalp every week. Patch testing on the upper back used Finn chambers containing 0.01% DPC, with scoring done after 6 days according to International Contact Dermatitis Research Group standards. Most of the patients in the cohort were female, and the cohort covered alopecia areata with under or over 50% scalp involvement, alopecia totalis and alopecia universalis. Libraries were pooled for sequencing, and variation in per-sample TCR yields was attributed mainly to small differences in library volumes within the pool. This study followed changes in the peripheral blood TCR repertoire in vivo during primary and secondary sensitization of alopecia patients to the hapten diphenylcyclopropenone (DPC). Blood was sampled from patients pre-sensitization (week 0) and at 2, 6 and about 24 weeks after DPC sensitization. Roughly 30 alopecia patients provided blood for TCR sequencing at one to four time points (pre-sensitization, 2, 6 and 24 weeks).

This clonotype was counted only a few times. Its antigen target is currently unknown. No clone much larger than this one lies a single base away; base qualities are absent. The CDR3 contains 18 residues, cysteine and phenylalanine counted. Of all the DNA, just the CDR3 is kept, 54 bases in frame from base 1. Reading the germline V gene gives CDR1 SGHVS and CDR2 FNYEAQ. Cut back by 3 bases and 8 bases, the V and J ends lie 23 bases apart. Paper-wide results and their limitations: All patients had alopecia, a presumed autoimmune disease, so their immune response might differ from that of healthy individuals. The number of PT1 expanded TCRs positively correlated with patch test score, significant at thresholds 8, 16 and 32 but not 4. DPC sensitization did not change the number of TCRs with a frequency above 1 in 1000, and there was no evidence of changes in global repertoire structure. Repeated subsampling changed both the strength of the expansion versus patch-test correlation and the threshold at which that correlation became significant. Compared with pre-sensitization or healthy control sets, expanded TCRs formed significantly more large CDR3 similarity clusters, which is consistent with antigen-driven responses.

Interpreted using the paper, the time point label stands for: patch test 2, 6 weeks after DPC sensitization. What the treatment or condition label conveys for this sample: therapeutic diphenylcyclopropenone sensitization with weekly scalp DPC. At every patch-test visit, the blood draw took place before the patch test was put on. Eligible patients were aged 18 to 70, diagnosed with alopecia, deemed suitable for DPC therapy, and excluded if pregnant. Total RNA was isolated from unfractionated whole blood collected in Tempus Blood RNA tubes. Library generation was performed with RACE. The instrument was a NextSeq 500. Library preparation attached unique molecular identifiers to individual cDNA molecules for quantitative, reproducible TCR counting. From each blood RNA sample, both TCR alpha and TCR beta chains were sequenced. The study's processing was this. A median of about 87,000 TCRs per sample was observed, with a range of 23,224 to 690,600. The Decombinator software suite was used to annotate V, J and CDR3 in the TCR reads. To make PS versus PT1 abundance plots, every sample was subsampled to the same number of TCRs (28,000). TCRs were defined as expanded if absent before sensitization and observed at least eight times at the 2-week time point. TCRdb passed the public sequencing reads through fastp at Q25 and MiXCR, retaining productive beta sequences. Entries are consolidated by CDR3 protein sequence, retaining the most common genes and DNA. These V and J calls originate from TCRdb's pipeline instead of the authors' own analysis. This sample comprises more than 60,000 distinct CDR3 sequences, 10% to 13% of them detected only once. The ten largest account for 6.8% of the sample.

Material: whole blood, obtained in connection with sensitization to the hapten diphenylcyclopropenone (DPC). Recombination connected TRBV7-6 to TRBJ1-6; TRBD1 could be the D gene, as 5 bases match. The sequence came from a woman between 50 and 59 years old with alopecia areata. Some clones in this sample may be carry-over from other donors' samples. In nucleotides, the sequence is TGTGCCAGCAGCTTGTTTGAATCGCAGGGAAGTTCCTATTCACCCCTCCACTTT. Its protein reads: CASSLFESQGSSYSPLHF. Where the CDR3 stops, the reference TRBV7-6 and TRBJ1-6 genes take over; the full variable domain is GAGVSQSPRYKVTKRGQDVALRCDPISGHVSLYWYRQALGQGPEFLTYFNYEAQQDKSGLPNDRFSAERPEGSISTLTIQRTEQRDSAMYRCASSLFESQGSSYSPLHFGNGTRLTVT.